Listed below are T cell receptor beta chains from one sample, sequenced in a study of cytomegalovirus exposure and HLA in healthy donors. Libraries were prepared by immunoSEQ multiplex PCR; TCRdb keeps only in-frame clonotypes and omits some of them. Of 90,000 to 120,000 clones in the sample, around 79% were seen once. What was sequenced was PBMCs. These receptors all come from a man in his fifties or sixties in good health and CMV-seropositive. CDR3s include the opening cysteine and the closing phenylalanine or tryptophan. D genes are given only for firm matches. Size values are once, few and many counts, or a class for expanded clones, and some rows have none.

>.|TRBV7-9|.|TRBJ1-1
CASTSGGWNTEAFF
TGTGCCAGCACGAGCGGGGGCTGGAACACTGAAGCTTTCTTT
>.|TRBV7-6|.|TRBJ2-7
CASSLRQGYEQYF
TGTGCCAGCAGCTTACGACAAGGCTACGAGCAGTACTTC
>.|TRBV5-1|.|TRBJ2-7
CASSFTGHEQYF
TGCGCCAGCAGTTTCACAGGGCACGAGCAGTACTTC
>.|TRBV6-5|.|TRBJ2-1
CASRVGTLLYNEQFF
TGTGCCAGCAGAGTCGGGACACTACTATACAATGAGCAGTTCTTC
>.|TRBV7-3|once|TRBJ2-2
CASSPTWGGGGELFF
TGTGCCAGCAGCCCAACATGGGGCGGCGGCGGGGAGCTGTTTTTT
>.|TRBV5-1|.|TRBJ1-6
CASSLASRGTLHF
TGCGCCAGCAGCTTGGCTTCGCGGGGGACCCTCCACTTT
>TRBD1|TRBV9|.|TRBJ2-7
CASSPRDRGNEQYF
TGTGCCAGCAGCCCCCGGGACAGGGGGAACGAGCAGTACTTC
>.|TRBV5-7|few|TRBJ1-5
CASSTVPRDQHF
TGTGCCAGCAGCACAGTACCTCGGGATCAGCATTTT
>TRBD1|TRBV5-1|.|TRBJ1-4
CASSLARGLDEKLFF
TGCGCCAGCAGCTTGGCCAGGGGGCTCGATGAAAAACTGTTTTTT
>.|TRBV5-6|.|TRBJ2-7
CASSIPQGNNEQYF
TGTGCCAGCAGCATTCCTCAGGGGAACAACGAGCAGTACTTC
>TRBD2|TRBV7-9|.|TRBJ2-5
CASSRGSRQETQYF
TGTGCCAGCAGCCGCGGGAGCAGGCAAGAGACCCAGTACTTC
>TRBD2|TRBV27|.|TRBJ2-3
CASSFQLAGGPDTQYF
TGTGCCAGCAGTTTCCAACTAGCGGGGGGGCCGGATACGCAGTATTTT
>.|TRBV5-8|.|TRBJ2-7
CASTPMRGSDEQYF
TGTGCCAGCACCCCCATGAGGGGGTCAGACGAGCAGTACTTC
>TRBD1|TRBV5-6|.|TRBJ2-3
CASSLLQGKDTQYF
TGTGCCAGCAGCTTGCTACAGGGGAAAGATACGCAGTATTTT
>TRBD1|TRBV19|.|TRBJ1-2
CASSMDRGLANYGYTF
TGTGCCAGTAGTATGGACAGGGGGTTGGCTAACTATGGCTACACCTTC
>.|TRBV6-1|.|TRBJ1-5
CATRTGNQPQHF
TGTGCCACCCGGACGGGGAATCAGCCCCAGCATTTT
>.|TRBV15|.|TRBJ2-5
CATSRDRGDRPYF
TGTGCCACCAGCAGAGATAGGGGGGACAGACCGTACTTC
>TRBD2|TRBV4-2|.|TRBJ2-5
CASSQGGAGLGRLGETQYF
TGTGCCAGCAGCCAAGGAGGGGCGGGACTAGGTCGGCTGGGGGAGACCCAGTACTTC
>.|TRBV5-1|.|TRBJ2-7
CASSREWHEQYF
TGCGCCAGCAGCAGGGAGTGGCACGAGCAGTACTTC
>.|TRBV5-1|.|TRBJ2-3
CASSSTTSTDTQYF
TGCGCCAGCAGCTCAACGACTAGCACAGATACGCAGTATTTT
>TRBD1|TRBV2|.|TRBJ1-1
CASIGGQGARAFF
TGTGCCAGCATCGGAGGACAGGGGGCTCGAGCTTTCTTT
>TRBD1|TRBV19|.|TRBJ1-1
CASRPRDRGSTNTEAFF
TGTGCCAGTAGACCCCGGGACAGGGGCTCTACGAACACTGAAGCTTTCTTT
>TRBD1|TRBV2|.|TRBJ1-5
CASDRDDRSNQPQHF
TGTGCCAGCGACAGGGACGACAGGAGCAATCAGCCCCAGCATTTT
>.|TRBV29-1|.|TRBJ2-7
CSVEAQGDEQYF
TGCAGCGTTGAGGCCCAGGGCGACGAGCAGTACTTC
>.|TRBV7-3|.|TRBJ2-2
CASSLTGGTGELFF
TGTGCCAGCAGCTTAACAGGGGGCACCGGGGAGCTGTTTTTT
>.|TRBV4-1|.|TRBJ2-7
CASSREGDADEQYF
TGCGCCAGCAGCCGGGAGGGGGATGCGGACGAGCAGTACTTC
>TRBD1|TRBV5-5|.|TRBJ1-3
CASSSGQGGSGNTIYF
TGTGCCAGCAGTTCGGGACAGGGGGGTTCTGGAAACACCATATATTTT
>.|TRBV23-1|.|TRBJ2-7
CASSQWAGDYEQYF
TGCGCCAGCAGTCAATGGGCAGGGGATTACGAGCAGTACTTC
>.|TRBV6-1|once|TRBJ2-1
CASRGRRAAGGEQFF
TGTGCCAGCAGGGGCCGGAGGGCGGCCGGGGGAGAGCAGTTCTTC
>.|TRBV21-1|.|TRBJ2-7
CASSKDPLLGGDSYEQYF
TGTGCCAGCAGCAAAGATCCCCTCTTAGGGGGAGACTCCTACGAGCAGTACTTC
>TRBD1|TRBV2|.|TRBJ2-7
CASSGGTAMAGQYF
TGTGCCAGCAGTGGTGGGACAGCCATGGCAGGGCAGTACTTC
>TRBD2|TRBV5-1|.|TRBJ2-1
CASSFGGGSYNEQFF
TGCGCCAGCAGCTTTGGCGGGGGCTCCTACAATGAGCAGTTCTTC
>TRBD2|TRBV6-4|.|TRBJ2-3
CASSDSSGDGTDTQYF
TGTGCCAGCAGTGACTCCAGCGGGGATGGCACAGATACGCAGTATTTT
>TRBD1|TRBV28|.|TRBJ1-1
CASSSPDGTANTEAFF
TGTGCCAGCAGTTCACCCGACGGGACAGCGAACACTGAAGCTTTCTTT
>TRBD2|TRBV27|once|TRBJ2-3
CASSPIGGGPNTQYF
TGTGCCAGCAGCCCTATCGGGGGGGGCCCTAATACGCAGTATTTT
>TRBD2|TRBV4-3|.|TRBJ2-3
CASSQNSGGLTDTQYF
TGCGCCAGCAGCCAGAACTCGGGGGGGCTAACAGATACGCAGTATTTT
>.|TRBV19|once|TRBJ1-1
CASSILAGTGIPEAFF
TGTGCCAGTAGTATATTAGCGGGCACAGGGATCCCAGAAGCTTTCTTT
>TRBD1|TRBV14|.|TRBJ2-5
CASSIRTGYEETQYF
TGTGCCAGCAGCATACGGACAGGGTATGAAGAGACCCAGTACTTC
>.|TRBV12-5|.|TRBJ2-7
CASGLDIHEQYF
TGTGCTAGTGGGTTAGACATCCACGAGCAGTACTTC
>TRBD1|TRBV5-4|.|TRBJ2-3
CASSFRQGAPSTDTQYF
TGTGCCAGCAGCTTCCGACAGGGGGCGCCCAGCACAGATACGCAGTATTTT